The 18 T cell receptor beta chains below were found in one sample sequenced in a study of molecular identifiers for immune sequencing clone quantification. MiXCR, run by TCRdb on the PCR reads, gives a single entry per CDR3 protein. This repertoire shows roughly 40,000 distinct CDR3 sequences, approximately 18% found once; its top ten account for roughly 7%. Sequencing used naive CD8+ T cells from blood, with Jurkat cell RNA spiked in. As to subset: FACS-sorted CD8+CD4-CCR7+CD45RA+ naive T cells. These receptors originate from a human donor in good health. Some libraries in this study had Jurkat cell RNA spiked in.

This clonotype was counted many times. The CDR3 protein is CASTTAGAGYNEQFF. The CDR3, as DNA: TGTGCCAGCACCACGGCCGGGGCGGGTTACAATGAGCAGTTCTTC. The chain recombines TRBV27 with TRBJ2-1; D might be TRBD1 or TRBD2, each matching 5 bases. The CDR3 is 15 amino acids. Germline CDR1 MNHEY, CDR2 SMNVEV (reference sequence). V lost 7 bases, J lost 4 bases, and 17 bases lay in between.

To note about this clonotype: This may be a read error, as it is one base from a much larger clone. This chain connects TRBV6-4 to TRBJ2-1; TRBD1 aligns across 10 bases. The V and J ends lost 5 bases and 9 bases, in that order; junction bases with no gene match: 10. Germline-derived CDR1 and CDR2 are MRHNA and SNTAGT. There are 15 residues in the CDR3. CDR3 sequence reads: CASSPIGTGATEQFF. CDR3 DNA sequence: TGTGCCAGCAGTCCCATCGGGACAGGGGCGACTGAGCAGTTCTTC.

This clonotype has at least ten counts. CDR3 sequence: CAKLFGDTQYF. In DNA, the CDR3 is TGTGCCAAGCTATTCGGTGATACGCAGTATTTT. This chain links TRBV6-2 or TRBV6-3 with TRBJ2-3; D call uncertain. Trimming cost V 10 bases and J 6 bases, with 11 bases left between them. The CDR3 loop spans 11 amino acids. Germline CDR1 MNHEY, CDR2 SVGEGT.

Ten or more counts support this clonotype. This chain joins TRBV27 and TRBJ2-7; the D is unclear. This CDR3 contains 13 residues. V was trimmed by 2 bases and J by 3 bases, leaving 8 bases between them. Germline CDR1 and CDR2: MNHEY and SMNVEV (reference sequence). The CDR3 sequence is CASSLGLFYEQYF. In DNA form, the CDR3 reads TGTGCCAGCAGTTTAGGGTTATTCTACGAGCAGTACTTC.

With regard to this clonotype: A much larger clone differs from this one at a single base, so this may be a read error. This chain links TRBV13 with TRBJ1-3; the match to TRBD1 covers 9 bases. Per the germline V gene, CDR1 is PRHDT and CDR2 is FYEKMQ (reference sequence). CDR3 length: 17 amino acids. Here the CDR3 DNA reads TGTGCCAGCAGCTTAAGCCTGACAGGGGGAGCTGGAAACGCCATATATTTT. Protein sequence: CASSLSLTGGAGNAIYF.

The CDR3 region is CASSVGAYTEAFF. The CDR3 DNA is TGTGCCAGCAGCGTCGGGGCCTACACTGAAGCTTTCTTT. The rearrangement links TRBV9 to TRBJ1-1; weak D call: TRBD1 (5 bases). Trimming left V 2 bases short and J 3 bases short, with 8 bases between. From germline, CDR1 is SGDLS and CDR2 YYNGEE. The CDR3 extends over 13 amino acids.

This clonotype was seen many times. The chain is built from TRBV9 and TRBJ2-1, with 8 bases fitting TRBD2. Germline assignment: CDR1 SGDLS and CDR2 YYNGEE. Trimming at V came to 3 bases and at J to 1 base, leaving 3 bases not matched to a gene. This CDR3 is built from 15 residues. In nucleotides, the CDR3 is TGTGCCAGCAGCGCGAGCGGGAGTTCCTACAATGAGCAGTTCTTC. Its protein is CASSASGSSYNEQFF.

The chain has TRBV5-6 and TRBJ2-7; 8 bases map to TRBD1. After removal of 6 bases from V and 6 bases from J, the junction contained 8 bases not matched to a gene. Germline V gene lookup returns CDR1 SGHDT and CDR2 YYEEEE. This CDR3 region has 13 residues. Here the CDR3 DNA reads TGTGCCAGCAAAACCGGGACAGGAGGCGAGCAGTACTTC. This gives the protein CASKTGTGGEQYF.

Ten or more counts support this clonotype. The CDR3 loop reads CASSLGATYEQYF. Written as DNA, the CDR3 is TGTGCCAGCAGCTTAGGGGCCACCTACGAGCAGTACTTC. The rearrangement joins TRBV11-2 to TRBJ2-7; no clear D gene. The CDR3 totals 13 residues. V gave up 1 base and J gave up 2 bases, with 6 bases separating them. The germline CDR1 and CDR2 sequences are SGHAT and FQNNGV.

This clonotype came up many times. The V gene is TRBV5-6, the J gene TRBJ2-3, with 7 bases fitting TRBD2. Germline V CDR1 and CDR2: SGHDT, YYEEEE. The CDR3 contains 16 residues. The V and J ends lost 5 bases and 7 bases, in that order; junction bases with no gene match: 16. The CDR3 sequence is CASSFWREGPSNTQYF. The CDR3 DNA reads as TGTGCCAGCAGTTTTTGGAGGGAGGGCCCGTCGAATACGCAGTATTTT.

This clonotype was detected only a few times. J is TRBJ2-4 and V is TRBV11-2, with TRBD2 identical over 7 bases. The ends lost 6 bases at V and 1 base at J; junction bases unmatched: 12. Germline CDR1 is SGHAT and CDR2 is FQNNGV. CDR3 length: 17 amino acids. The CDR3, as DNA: TGTGCCAGCAGACCAACCGGGGGGACCGTGGCCAAAAACATTCAGTACTTC. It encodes CASRPTGGTVAKNIQYF.

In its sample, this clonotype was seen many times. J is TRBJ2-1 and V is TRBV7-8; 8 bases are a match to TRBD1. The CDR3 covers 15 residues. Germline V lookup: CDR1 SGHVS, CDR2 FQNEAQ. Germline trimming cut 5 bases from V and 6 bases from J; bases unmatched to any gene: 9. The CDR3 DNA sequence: TGTGCCAGCAGCGCCGGGACAGGCCCGGGCAATGAGCAGTTCTTC. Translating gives CASSAGTGPGNEQFF.

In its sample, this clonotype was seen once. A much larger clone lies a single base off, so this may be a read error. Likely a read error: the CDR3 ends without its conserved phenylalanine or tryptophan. CDR3 nucleotide sequence: TGCAGCGTTGTCTACGAGCAGTACTCC. It codes for CSVVYEQYS. The chain carries TRBV29-1 and TRBJ2-7, with D uncertain. Trimming cost V 4 bases and J 3 bases, with 1 base left between them. The length of the CDR3 is 9 residues. Looked up from germline, CDR1 is SQVTM and CDR2 is ANQGSEA.

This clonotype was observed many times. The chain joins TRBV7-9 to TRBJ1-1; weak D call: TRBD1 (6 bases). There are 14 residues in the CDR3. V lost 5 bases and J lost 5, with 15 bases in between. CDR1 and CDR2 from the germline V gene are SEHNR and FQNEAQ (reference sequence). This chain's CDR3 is CASSPMDTGTEAFF. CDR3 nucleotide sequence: TGTGCCAGCAGCCCGATGGACACAGGGACTGAAGCTTTCTTT.

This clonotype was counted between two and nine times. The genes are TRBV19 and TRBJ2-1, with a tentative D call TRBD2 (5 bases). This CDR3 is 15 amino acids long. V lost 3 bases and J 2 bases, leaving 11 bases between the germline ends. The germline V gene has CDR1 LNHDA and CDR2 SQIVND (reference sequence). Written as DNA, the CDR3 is TGTGCCAGTAGTATCTCCAGCGGAGCCTACAATGAGCAGTTCTTC. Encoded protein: CASSISSGAYNEQFF. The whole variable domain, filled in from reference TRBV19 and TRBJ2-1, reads DGGITQSPKYLFRKEGQNVTLSCEQNLNHDAMYWYRQDPGQGLRLIYYSQIVNDFQKGDIAEGYSVSREKKESFPLTVTSAQKNPTAFYLCASSISSGAYNEQFFGPGTRLTVL.

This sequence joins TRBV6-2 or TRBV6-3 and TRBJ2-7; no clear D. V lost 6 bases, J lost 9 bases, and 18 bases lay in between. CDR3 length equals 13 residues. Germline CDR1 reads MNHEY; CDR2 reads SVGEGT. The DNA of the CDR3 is TGTGCCAGCAGACCGGCCTCCCTACACGGGCAGTACTTC. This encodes CASRPASLHGQYF.

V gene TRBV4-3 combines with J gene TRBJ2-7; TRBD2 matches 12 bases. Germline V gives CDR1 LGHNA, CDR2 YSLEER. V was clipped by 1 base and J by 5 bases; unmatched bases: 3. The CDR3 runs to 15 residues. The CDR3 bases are TGCGCCAGCAGCCAAGCTAGCGGGAGGGCCCACGAGCAGTACTTC. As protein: CASSQASGRAHEQYF.

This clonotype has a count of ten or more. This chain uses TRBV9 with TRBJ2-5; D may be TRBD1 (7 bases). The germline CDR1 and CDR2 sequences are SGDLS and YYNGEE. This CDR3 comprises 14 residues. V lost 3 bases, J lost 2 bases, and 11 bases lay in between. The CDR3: CASSASGGQETQYF. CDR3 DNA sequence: TGTGCCAGCAGCGCCTCAGGGGGGCAAGAGACCCAGTACTTC. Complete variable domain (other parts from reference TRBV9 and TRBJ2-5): DSGVTQTPKHLITATGQRVTLRCSPRSGDLSVYWYQQSLDQGLQFLIQYYNGEERAKGNILERFSAQQFPDLHSELNLSSLELGDSALYFCASSASGGQETQYFGPGTRLLVL.